These T cell receptor beta chains were read from a single sample in a study of T cell responses to AZD1222 COVID-19 vaccine. Profiled with immunoSEQ multiplex PCR; TCRdb holds only in-frame clones, not every one. This table holds around 88,000 clones, about nine tenths found once. The input for sequencing was peripheral blood, taken on day 0 of MenACWY control vaccination. The origin of the receptors is an adult in good health. CDR3s include the opening cysteine and the closing phenylalanine or tryptophan. A D gene is named only where the DNA matches it firmly. Size values are once, few and many counts, or a class for expanded clones, and some rows have none.

D	V	size	J	CDR3	DNA
TRBD1	TRBV30	NA	TRBJ1-6	CAWSGQGWVSPLHF	TGTGCCTGGAGCGGACAGGGGTGGGTTTCACCCCTCCACTTT
TRBD1	TRBV2	NA	TRBJ1-2	CASSEVAGQGYGYGYTF	TGTGCCAGCAGTGAAGTCGCGGGACAGGGTTACGGCTATGGCTACACCTTC
NA	TRBV4-1	NA	TRBJ2-7	CASSQARDSYEQYF	TGCGCCAGCAGCCAGGCCCGGGACTCCTACGAGCAGTACTTC
NA	TRBV12-3/TRBV12-4	few	TRBJ2-2	CASRSNTGELFF	TGTGCCAGCAGGTCGAACACCGGGGAGCTGTTTTTT
NA	TRBV19	NA	TRBJ1-1	CASRVGTEAFF	TGTGCCAGTAGGGTCGGCACTGAAGCTTTCTTT
TRBD2	TRBV3-1/TRBV3-2	few	TRBJ2-3	CASSSLAGRNNGQYF	TGTGCCAGCAGCTCTCTAGCGGGGAGAAATAACGGGCAGTATTTT
TRBD1	TRBV2	once	TRBJ2-5	CASSLTGTGGQETQYF	TGTGCCAGCAGCCTAACCGGGACAGGGGGCCAAGAGACCCAGTACTTC
NA	TRBV9	NA	TRBJ1-6	CASSVGGAGAGSPLHF	TGTGCCAGCAGCGTAGGGGGGGCAGGGGCAGGTTCACCCCTCCACTTT
TRBD1	TRBV12-5	NA	TRBJ2-1	CASGLVPGQGWNEQFF	TGTGCTAGTGGTTTGGTACCGGGACAGGGTTGGAATGAGCAGTTCTTC
NA	TRBV19	NA	TRBJ2-7	CASGSSPSSYEQYF	TGTGCCAGCGGGAGTTCGCCCAGCTCCTACGAGCAGTACTTC
TRBD1	TRBV30	NA	TRBJ1-2	CAWSNTGTDILYGYTF	TGTGCCTGGAGTAATACCGGGACAGATATCCTCTATGGCTACACCTTC
NA	TRBV4-1	NA	TRBJ1-3	CASSQVEAGISGNTIYF	TGCGCCAGCAGCCAAGTAGAGGCTGGAATCTCTGGAAACACCATATATTTT
TRBD2	TRBV7-6	NA	TRBJ2-3	CASSLLAGGPTDTQYF	TGTGCCAGCAGCTTACTAGCGGGGGGACCCACAGATACGCAGTATTTT
NA	TRBV7-2	NA	TRBJ1-3	CASSPQTVSGNTIYF	TGTGCCAGCAGCCCCCAGACAGTCTCTGGAAACACCATATATTTT
NA	TRBV7-3	NA	TRBJ1-2	CASSPEGRPGYGYTF	TGTGCCAGCAGCCCAGAGGGACGACCAGGCTATGGCTACACCTTC
NA	TRBV25-1	NA	TRBJ1-4	CASSEPGDEKLFF	TGTGCCAGCAGTGAACCGGGTGATGAAAAACTGTTTTTT